This TCR beta chain was recovered during a study of shared clonotypes between healthy human individuals. Study results and limitations: Researchers found naive subsets generally carried larger estimated richness than memory subsets. A limitation of the genetic and exposure-history diversity represented arose from few donors. Clonotype sharing across a few donors was observed for 4% to 5.5% of naive CD4 clonotypes.

Details on this clone: As yet, its antigen is unknown.

Terminally differentiated effector memory CD45RA+ cells were left out of the naive CD8 fraction, which was CD45RO-negative and positively selected for CCR7. Germline values: CDR1 SNHLY, CDR2 FYNNEI. V gave up 6 bases and J gave up 0 bases, with 9 bases separating them. CDR3 size: 14 residues. The input for sorted-subset replicate PCRs was around 0.2 ug DNA, about 29,000 T cell genomes. Produced via immunoSEQ multiplex PCR; TCRdb's table is partial and in-frame only. This repertoire shows millions of clones, about 95% found once; its top ten account for 0.85% to 1.2%. The sequence was obtained from a man between 18 and 35 years old in good health. The V and J genes are TRBV2 and TRBJ1-3, with D tentatively TRBD1 (6 bases). Sequenced sample: naive CD8+ T cells sorted from blood. The CDR3 loop reads CASRSDSSGNTIYF. The CDR3 DNA reads TGTGCCAGCAGATCGGACAGCTCTGGAAACACCATATATTTT.